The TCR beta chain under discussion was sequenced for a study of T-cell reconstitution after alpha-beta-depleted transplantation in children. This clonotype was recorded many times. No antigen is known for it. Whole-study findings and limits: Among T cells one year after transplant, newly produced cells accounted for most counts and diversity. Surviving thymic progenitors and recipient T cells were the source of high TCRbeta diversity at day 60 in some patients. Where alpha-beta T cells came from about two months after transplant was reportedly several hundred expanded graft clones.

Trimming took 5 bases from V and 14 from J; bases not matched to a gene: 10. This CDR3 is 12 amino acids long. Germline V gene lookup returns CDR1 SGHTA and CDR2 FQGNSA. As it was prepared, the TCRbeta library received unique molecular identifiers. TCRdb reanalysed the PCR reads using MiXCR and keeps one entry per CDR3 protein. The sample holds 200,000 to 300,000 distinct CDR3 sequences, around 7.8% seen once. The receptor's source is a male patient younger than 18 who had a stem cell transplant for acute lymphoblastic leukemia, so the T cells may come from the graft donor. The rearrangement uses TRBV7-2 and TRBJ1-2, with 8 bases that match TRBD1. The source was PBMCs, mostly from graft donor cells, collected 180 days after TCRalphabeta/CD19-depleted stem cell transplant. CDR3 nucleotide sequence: TGTGCCAGCAGCCTAACCAGGGGGCGATTTACCTTC. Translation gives CASSLTRGRFTF.